This T cell receptor (beta chain) was recorded in a study of T-cell memory formation after mild COVID-19. Notes on the study in general: Largely, contracting CD4+ clones fell within CM and EM, and contracting CD8+ clones within EMRA. Later expanders leaned CD4+, whereas day 15 to 85 contracting clones were balanced CD4/CD8.

This clonotype was observed a few times. Its antigen is as yet unknown. V shed 0 bases and J shed 5 bases, with 20 bases lying between them. Per germline, CDR1 SGHRS and CDR2 YFSETQ. The CDR3 covers 17 residues. TCRdb called the 5' RACE reads again in MiXCR, with one record for every CDR3 protein. The sample has 150,000 to 200,000 distinct CDR3 sequences; roughly 15% are singletons. The sample comprised PBMCs or a T cell subset sorted from them (not recorded which). The chain employs TRBV5-1 and TRBJ1-1; perhaps TRBD1 as D (5 bases). The clonotype comes from an adult woman who had mild COVID-19 (a few samples of this study predate the infection). Cell type and time point are not known. The CDR3 here is CASSLVQRMGLETEAFF. Here the CDR3 DNA reads TGCGCCAGCAGCTTGGTCCAGAGGATGGGGCTTGAGACTGAAGCTTTCTTT.